These 12 T cell receptor beta chains were all obtained from the same sample, sequenced in a study of blood T cell repertoires in COVID-19. This table comes from immunoSEQ multiplex PCR, and its TCRdb copy is limited to in-frame clones, with some not included. The top ten clones hold less than 2.5% of a sample with around 280,000 clones, approximately 86% of them seen once. The sequencing input was peripheral blood. The receptors originated from a woman aged 25 to 39 who had recovered from COVID-19.

The chain links TRBV9 to TRBJ1-2; D is perhaps TRBD1 (6 bases). CDR3 size: 14 residues. Trimming took 4 bases from V and 3 from J, leaving 13 bases between them. CDR1 and CDR2 from the germline V gene are SGDLS and YYNGEE. The CDR3 coding sequence is TGTGCCAGCAGCCGTCGGGACATATACTATGGCTACACCTTC. As protein: CASSRRDIYYGYTF. Drawing the rest from reference TRBV9 and TRBJ1-2, the complete variable domain is DSGVTQTPKHLITATGQRVTLRCSPRSGDLSVYWYQQSLDQGLQFLIQYYNGEERAKGNILERFSAQQFPDLHSELNLSSLELGDSALYFCASSRRDIYYGYTFGSGTRLTVV.

The chain is built from TRBV6-2 or TRBV6-3 and TRBJ2-6; 15 bases align to TRBD2. Trimming cost V 5 bases and J 1 base; bases outside gene matches: 3. The CDR3 loop spans 18 amino acids. Germline V lookup: CDR1 MNHEY, CDR2 SVGEGT. The CDR3 is CASSGTSGRKSGANVLTF. CDR3 DNA: TGTGCCAGCAGTGGGACTAGCGGGAGGAAATCTGGGGCCAACGTCCTGACTTTC.

The chain has TRBV28 and TRBJ2-5, with D possibly matching TRBD1 (5 bases). Germline V CDR1 and CDR2: MDHEN, SYDVKM. The V end was cut by 11 bases, the J end by 9 bases, with 19 bases between. The CDR3 length is 12 residues. As DNA, the CDR3 is TGTGCCGCCCAGGGCCCCCCGCGTCCCCAGTACTTC. This codes for CAAQGPPRPQYF.

This chain connects TRBV28 to TRBJ1-3, with D uncertain. Looked up from germline, CDR1 is MDHEN and CDR2 is SYDVKM. The V end lost 3 bases, the J end lost 3 bases, and 9 bases lay between the germline ends. The CDR3 consists of 14 residues. CDR3 DNA: TGTGCCAGCAGTTTTCAATGGAGTGGAAACACCATATATTTT. It codes for CASSFQWSGNTIYF.

This chain links TRBV27 with TRBJ1-5; 7 nucleotides align to TRBD1. Trimming took 6 bases from V and 1 from J; bases not matched to a gene: 6. Germline V gene data show CDR1 as MNHEY and CDR2 as SMNVEV (reference sequence). The CDR3 totals 15 residues. This CDR3 is CASRALTGSNQPQHF. CDR3 in DNA: TGTGCCAGCAGGGCATTGACAGGGAGCAATCAGCCCCAGCATTTT.

The chain is built from TRBV28 and TRBJ1-1; 10 bases are a match to TRBD1. The CDR3 covers 15 residues. CDR1 and CDR2 (germline): MDHEN, SYDVKM. V was pared by 2 bases and J by 6 bases, with 6 bases of the junction left unmatched. CDR3 sequence (DNA): TGTGCCAGCAGTTTAAGGGACAGGGGTTCAGCTGAAGCTTTCTTT. The encoded protein is CASSLRDRGSAEAFF. The full variable domain, completed using reference TRBV28 and TRBJ1-1, is DVKVTQSSRYLVKRTGEKVFLECVQDMDHENMFWYRQDPGLGLRLIYFSYDVKMKEKGDIPEGYSVSREKKERFSLILESASTNQTSMYLCASSLRDRGSAEAFFGQGTRLTVV.

The chain carries TRBV27 and TRBJ2-1; maybe TRBD2 (7 bases). This CDR3 region has 16 residues. The germline V and J ends were trimmed by 4 bases and 4 bases, with 17 bases remaining between them. Germline V lookup: CDR1 MNHEY, CDR2 SMNVEV (reference sequence). This chain's CDR3 is CASSYGGGAGYNEQFF. The CDR3 nucleotides read TGTGCCAGCAGTTATGGGGGGGGCGCAGGTTACAATGAGCAGTTCTTC.

The chain is built from TRBV5-4 and TRBJ1-1; D is unresolved. Trimming removed 1 base at V and 7 bases at J, with 5 bases between. The germline V gene has CDR1 SGHNT and CDR2 YYREEE (reference sequence). CDR3 size: 11 residues. CDR3 bases: TGTGCCAGCAGCTTGCATTTTGAAGCTTTCTTT. Residues: CASSLHFEAFF.

The rearrangement joins TRBV28 to TRBJ2-7, with 8 bases fitting TRBD2. V was clipped by 8 bases and J by 3 bases; unmatched bases: 9. Looked up from germline, CDR1 is MDHEN and CDR2 is SYDVKM. The CDR3 runs 14 residues. CDR3 in DNA: TGTGCCAGCCATCGGGGGGGGGCACTCTACGAGCAGTACTTC. This sequence encodes CASHRGGALYEQYF.

This clone was seen only once. The V and J genes are TRBV10-3 and TRBJ2-5, with 11 bases matching TRBD2. This CDR3 region has 16 residues. The V gene end was trimmed by 4 bases and the J gene end by 3 bases; junction bases not matched to a gene: 7. Germline CDR1 is ENHRY and CDR2 is SYGVKD. CDR3 DNA: TGTGCCATCAGTGGAGGGTCTAGCGGGGGGAAAGAGACCCAGTACTTC. It translates to CAISGGSSGGKETQYF.

The chain is built from TRBV19 and TRBJ2-1; perhaps TRBD1 as D (5 bases). The CDR3 sequence is 14 residues long. V was pared by 8 bases and J by 4 bases, with 15 bases between. In germline, CDR1 is LNHDA, CDR2 SQIVND (reference sequence). As DNA, the CDR3 is TGTGCCAGTCTCGATCAGGGATCTTACAATGAGCAGTTCTTC. It encodes CASLDQGSYNEQFF. The full variable domain, rest sourced from reference TRBV19 and TRBJ2-1, is DGGITQSPKYLFRKEGQNVTLSCEQNLNHDAMYWYRQDPGQGLRLIYYSQIVNDFQKGDIAEGYSVSREKKESFPLTVTSAQKNPTAFYLCASLDQGSYNEQFFGPGTRLTVL.

The V call is TRBV19, the J call TRBJ1-5, with unresolved D. Germline V gene lookup returns CDR1 LNHDA and CDR2 SQIVND (reference sequence). Trimming stripped 6 bases from V and 2 bases from J, with 14 bases between. The CDR3 runs 15 residues. This chain's CDR3 is CASRIGSSGNQPQHF. CDR3 nucleotides: TGTGCCAGTAGGATCGGAAGCAGCGGCAATCAGCCCCAGCATTTT.